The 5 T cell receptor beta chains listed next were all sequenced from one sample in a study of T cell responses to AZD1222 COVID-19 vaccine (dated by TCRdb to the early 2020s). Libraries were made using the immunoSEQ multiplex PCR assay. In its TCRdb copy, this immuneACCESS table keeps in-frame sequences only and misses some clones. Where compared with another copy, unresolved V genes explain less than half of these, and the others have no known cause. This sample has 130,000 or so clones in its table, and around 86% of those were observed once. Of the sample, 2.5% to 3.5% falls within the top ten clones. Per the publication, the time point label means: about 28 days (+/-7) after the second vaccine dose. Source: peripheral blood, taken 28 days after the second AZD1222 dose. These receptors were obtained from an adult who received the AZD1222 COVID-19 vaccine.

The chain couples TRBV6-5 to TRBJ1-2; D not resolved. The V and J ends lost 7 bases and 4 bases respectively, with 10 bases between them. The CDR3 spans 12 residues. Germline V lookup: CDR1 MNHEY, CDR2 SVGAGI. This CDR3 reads CASNQEAYGYTF. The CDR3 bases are TGTGCCAGCAATCAAGAGGCCTATGGCTACACCTTC.

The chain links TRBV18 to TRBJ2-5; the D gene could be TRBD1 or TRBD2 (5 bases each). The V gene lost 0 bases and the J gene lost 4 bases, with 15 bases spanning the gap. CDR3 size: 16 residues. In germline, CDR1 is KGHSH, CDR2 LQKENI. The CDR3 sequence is CASSPPSTARGETQYF. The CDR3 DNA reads TGTGCCAGCTCACCACCGAGTACAGCGAGGGGAGAGACCCAGTACTTC.

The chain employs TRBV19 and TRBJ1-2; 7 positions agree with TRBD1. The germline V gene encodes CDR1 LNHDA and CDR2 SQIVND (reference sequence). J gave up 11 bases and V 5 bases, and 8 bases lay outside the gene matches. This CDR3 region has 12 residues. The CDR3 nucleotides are TGTGCCAGTAGTCTGACGCGGACAGGTTACACCTTC. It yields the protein CASSLTRTGYTF.

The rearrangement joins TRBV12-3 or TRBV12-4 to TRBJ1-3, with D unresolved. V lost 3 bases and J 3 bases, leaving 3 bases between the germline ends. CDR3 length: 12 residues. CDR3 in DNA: TGTGCCAGCAGTTTGTATGGAAACACCATATATTTT. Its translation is CASSLYGNTIYF.

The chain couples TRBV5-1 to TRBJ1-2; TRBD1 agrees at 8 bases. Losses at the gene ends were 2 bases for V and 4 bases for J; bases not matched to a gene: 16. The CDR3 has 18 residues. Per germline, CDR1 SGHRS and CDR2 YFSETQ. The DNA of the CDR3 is TGCGCCAGCAGCTTATCCCTCCAGGGGGCATCGAAGAGCTATGGCTACACCTTC. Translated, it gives CASSLSLQGASKSYGYTF.